The following is a TCR beta chain sequence with its context. What it binds is not known. Germline CDR1 and CDR2: SNHLY and FYNNEI. Trimming left V 2 bases short and J 3 bases short, with 11 bases between. The CDR3 consists of 15 residues. As to time point: patch test 1, 2 weeks after DPC sensitization. The treatment was: therapeutic diphenylcyclopropenone sensitization with weekly scalp DPC. The drawing of blood occurred before each patch test was applied. This specimen comes from a study of human T cells and chemical hapten exposure. Study-wide context: Mainly, slight library volume differences in the pool made TCR yields vary. Overall study findings and caveats: Patch test score was positively correlated with the counts of PT1 expanded TCRs. Unchanged with DPC sensitization were TCRs above 1 in 1000 frequency.

In TCRdb, the RACE reads were re-called with MiXCR into one record per CDR3 protein. There are roughly 74,000 distinct CDR3 sequences in the sample; more than 30% occur only once, and more than 7% lies in the top ten. This clonotype originated in a man between 40 and 49 years old with alopecia areata. Some clones in this sample may be carry-over from other donors' samples. The specimen was whole blood, collected in connection with sensitization to the hapten diphenylcyclopropenone (DPC). The genes are TRBV2 and TRBJ1-5; D is ambiguous. The CDR3 nucleotides are TGTGCCAGCAGTGAATCCGGATTCCCCAATCAGCCCCAGCATTTT. It translates to CASSESGFPNQPQHF.